The clone carrying this T cell receptor (beta chain) has more than one count but fewer than ten. The antigen remains unidentified. The sample is drawn from a study of T cell repertoires in aging, cancer and after chemotherapy. Study information: Donors were grouped into six age bands spanning 30 or younger through 70 or older. The whole study produced a dataset of roughly 8.8 million TCR reads. Findings and caveats of the study: Healthy donors lost TCR diversity with age mainly through richness, cancer patients through richness and evenness. In each cancer cohort, median generation probability increased across chemotherapy, suggesting thymic output rebounded.

CDR1 and CDR2 from the germline V gene are SGHRS and YFSETQ. V lost 4 bases and J lost 6; bases outside the gene matches: 9. The CDR3 consists of 15 residues. TRB rearrangements spanning V, D and J were amplified using mixed TRB-A/B primers. MiXCR, run by TCRdb on the multiplex PCR reads, gives a single entry per CDR3 protein. The sample shows more than 2,500 distinct CDR3 sequences, more than 30% of them seen only once. The template was genomic DNA from peripheral blood, not RNA. Source material: blood. The chain uses TRBV5-1 and TRBJ2-3; 9 bases line up with TRBD1. The sequence was obtained from a human donor with a solid tumor. CDR3 in amino acids: CASSGGDRVSDTQYF. The CDR3 coding sequence is TGCGCCAGCAGCGGTGGGGACAGGGTATCGGATACGCAGTATTTT. The entire variable domain, with the rest obtained from reference TRBV5-1 and TRBJ2-3, is as follows: KAGVTQTPRYLIKTRGQQVTLSCSPISGHRSVSWYQQTPGQGLQFLFEYFSETQRNKGNFPGRFSGRQFSNSRSEMNVSTLELGDSALYLCASSGGDRVSDTQYFGPGTRLTVL.